These 11 T cell receptor beta chains share one sample of origin, sequenced in a study of Ad26.COV2.S vaccination and SARS-CoV-2 variants. The table came from immunoSEQ multiplex PCR; TCRdb's copy has only in-frame clones and leaves some out. The sample carries hundreds of thousands of clones, 88% recorded once. Treatment noted: about 20 received Ad26.COV2.S at low or high dose, single or two shots; several received placebo; per-sample allocation not given. Following the first vaccine or placebo injection, samples were taken on day 63. Sequenced material: peripheral blood, taken in a trial of Ad26.COV2.S vaccine versus placebo. The origin of the receptors is a person aged 18 to 59 who received the Ad26.COV2.S COVID-19 vaccine or a placebo.

This clone showed up just once. The chain links TRBV6-5 to TRBJ2-5; 8 nucleotides match TRBD1. The CDR3 is made up of 16 amino acids. The J segment lost 0 bases and the V segment lost 0 bases, leaving 3 bases of the junction unmatched. CDR1 and CDR2 (germline): MNHEY, SVGAGI. CDR3: CASSYSTGVDQETQYF. CDR3 DNA: TGTGCCAGCAGTTACTCGACAGGGGTCGACCAAGAGACCCAGTACTTC.

The chain employs TRBV5-4 and TRBJ1-1; D is possibly TRBD1 (5 bases). V shed 1 base and J shed 4 bases, with 14 bases lying between them. The CDR3 loop spans 15 amino acids. The germline CDR1 and CDR2 sequences are SGHNT and YYREEE (reference sequence). CDR3 sequence reads: CASSLPGRDSTEAFF. In DNA, the CDR3 is TGTGCCAGCAGCTTGCCGGGGCGCGATAGCACTGAAGCTTTCTTT.

The chain has TRBV30 and TRBJ2-2; possibly TRBD2 for D (6 bases). V was shortened by 3 bases and J by 5 bases, with 19 bases between the two germline ends. The germline V gene encodes CDR1 GTSNPN and CDR2 SVGIG (reference sequence). The CDR3 is 16 amino acids. CDR3 bases: TGTGCCTGGAGCGCGGCTCGGGACTCCCGGACCGGGGAGCTGTTTTTT. As protein: CAWSAARDSRTGELFF.

The rearrangement uses TRBV12-5 and TRBJ2-2, with 9 bases lining up with TRBD2. Germline CDR1 reads LGHNT; CDR2 reads FRNRAP. The CDR3 loop spans 20 amino acids. J was trimmed by 4 bases and V by 5 bases; bases with no gene match: 20. The CDR3 sequence: CASGRRVEPSGEESTGELFF. The CDR3 coding sequence is TGTGCTAGTGGTCGGAGAGTAGAACCTAGCGGGGAAGAGTCCACCGGGGAGCTGTTTTTT.

The chain combines TRBV20-1 with TRBJ2-3; the D gene is possibly TRBD2 (6 bases). CDR3 length: 15 amino acids. Germline CDR1 and CDR2: DFQATT and SNEGSKA (reference sequence). The V end lost 3 bases, the J end lost 0 bases, and 13 bases lay between the germline ends. The CDR3 DNA follows: TGCAGTGCTAGTGGGGGGACCTCTAGCACAGATACGCAGTATTTT. Its translation: CSASGGTSSTDTQYF.

This CDR3 reads CASSKRTTPLHF. The CDR3 coding sequence is TGTGCCAGCTCCAAAAGGACCACCCCCCTCCACTTT. This rearrangement joins TRBV6-5 to TRBJ1-6; unclear D gene. The CDR3 runs 12 residues. CDR1 is MNHEY, CDR2 SVGAGI, per germline. Trimming left V 8 bases short and J 13 bases short, with 15 bases between.

The V call is TRBV7-3, the J call TRBJ2-4; TRBD1 is a possible D gene (6 bases). V lost 2 bases and J 1 base, leaving 12 bases between the germline ends. The CDR3 loop spans 16 amino acids. Germline V gene data show CDR1 as SGHTA and CDR2 as FQGTGA. The CDR3 DNA sequence: TGTGCCAGCAGCTTACAGGGGCCGGCGGCCAAAAACATTCAGTACTTC. Translation gives CASSLQGPAAKNIQYF.

This clone was seen a single time. This CDR3 reads CASSEPGTGGSTDTQYF. For the CDR3, the DNA is TGTGCCAGCAGCGAACCCGGGACAGGGGGCAGCACAGATACGCAGTATTTT. The V gene is TRBV9, the J gene TRBJ2-3; the match to TRBD1 covers 12 bases. Germline assignment: CDR1 SGDLS and CDR2 YYNGEE. V gave up 3 bases and J gave up 0 bases; unmatched junction bases: 5. The CDR3 is 17 amino acids. The full variable domain, rest sourced from reference TRBV9 and TRBJ2-3, is DSGVTQTPKHLITATGQRVTLRCSPRSGDLSVYWYQQSLDQGLQFLIQYYNGEERAKGNILERFSAQQFPDLHSELNLSSLELGDSALYFCASSEPGTGGSTDTQYFGPGTRLTVL.

This clone was seen only a few times. The chain couples TRBV29-1 to TRBJ1-5; D is uncertain. Trimming removed 4 bases from V and 8 bases from J, with 18 bases in between. This CDR3 is built from 14 residues. CDR1 and CDR2 from the germline V gene are SQVTM and ANQGSEA. CDR3 sequence (DNA): TGCAGCGTTGCTTTCCGTTCGAGCGGTGAGCCCCAGCATTTT. It is translated as CSVAFRSSGEPQHF.

The gene calls are TRBV6-2 or TRBV6-3 and TRBJ2-1; 11 bases map to TRBD2. The trim removed 4 bases at V and 8 bases at J, leaving 22 bases unmatched. The CDR3 extends over 20 amino acids. The V gene's germline CDR1 is MNHEY and CDR2 SVGEGT. The CDR3 DNA follows: TGTGCCAGCAGTTCCCACCCGACGCGACTAGCGGGACGTGTCAAGGATGAGCAGTTCTTC. Residues: CASSSHPTRLAGRVKDEQFF.

The V and J genes are TRBV9 and TRBJ1-1; no clear D. Germline CDR1 is SGDLS and CDR2 is YYNGEE. Trimming took off 0 bases at V and 10 bases at J, with 10 bases between the two ends. This CDR3 is 12 amino acids long. The CDR3 nucleotides are TGTGCCAGCAGCGTAGGCGGAGGGTTAGCTTTCTTT. Translation: CASSVGGGLAFF.